This TCR beta chain was documented in a study of shared clonotypes between healthy human individuals. Study as a whole: Ranging from 18 to 49 in age, donors were a couple of women and a few men.

Germline V CDR1 and CDR2: MDHEN, SYDVKM. V lost 3 bases, J lost 2 bases, and 10 bases stayed unmatched. The CDR3 loop spans 17 amino acids. The data were produced by immunoSEQ multiplex PCR, yet TCRdb's version contains in-frame clones alone and is incomplete. Here the sample spans 1,500,000 or so clones, approximately 98.5% being singletons. The genes are TRBV28 and TRBJ2-1; 7 bases fit TRBD2. The sequencing sample was made of naive CD4+ T cells sorted from blood. Subset noted: CD45RA+ positively selected. The receptor's source is a man aged 25 to 40 in good health. The CDR3 region is CASSLFLLGTTYNEQFF. CDR3 nucleotides: TGTGCCAGCAGTTTGTTTCTCTTAGGGACTACCTACAATGAGCAGTTCTTC.